This T cell receptor (beta chain) came from a study of patients and donors after allogeneic stem cell transplantation. TCRdb redid the calling of the RT-PCR reads with MiXCR, one entry per CDR3 protein. The sample contains roughly 200,000 distinct CDR3 sequences, around 40% of which appear only once. CDR1 SGHTA and CDR2 FQGNSA come from the germline V gene. V lost 3 bases to trimming and J lost 7 bases, with 6 bases between them. The CDR3 length is 11 residues. In its sample, this clonotype was seen a few times. The chain carries TRBV7-2 and TRBJ1-2; D not resolved. This TCR derives from a human donor who was either an allogeneic HSCT recipient or a stem cell or donor lymphocyte infusion donor (not recorded which). It is not recorded whose cells these are; they may come from a transplant donor. The sample was blood, either unsorted or a sorted T cell fraction (not recorded which). CDR3 DNA: TGTGCCAGCAGCTTTGTGGGTGGCTACACCTTC. Its protein is CASSFVGGYTF. The full variable domain, its missing parts supplied by reference TRBV7-2 and TRBJ1-2, is GAGVSQSPSNKVTEKGKDVELRCDPISGHTALYWYRQSLGQGLEFLIYFQGNSAPDKSGLPSDRFSAERTGGSVSTLTIQRTQQEDSAVYLCASSFVGGYTFGSGTRLTVV.